This T cell receptor beta chain was found in a study of blood T cell repertoires in COVID-19. Study summary: COVID-19 samples collected from the United States, Italy and Spain covered acute and convalescent phases.

Trimming stripped 5 bases from V and 5 bases from J, with 21 bases between. Germline V lookup: CDR1 MDHEN, CDR2 SYDVKM. The CDR3 sequence is 16 residues long. This table comes from immunoSEQ multiplex PCR, and its TCRdb copy is limited to in-frame clones, with some not included. The table shows 95,000 to 100,000 clones, with about 91% occurring only once. The sequencing input was peripheral blood. This sequence originates from a middle-aged man with acute or convalescent COVID-19. V and J are TRBV28 and TRBJ1-2; D not resolved. CDR3 in DNA: TGTGCCAGCAGTCCCCTGAGGGAGATGCATGTTTATGGCTACACCTTC. It codes for CASSPLREMHVYGYTF.